The 6 T cell receptor beta chains below all came from one sample that was sequenced in a study of blood T cell repertoires in COVID-19. TCRdb keeps only in-frame clones here, not all; method: immunoSEQ multiplex PCR. The sample consists of approximately 250,000 clones, approximately 80% of them appearing once. Sequencing used peripheral blood. These receptors all stem from a woman aged 45 to 65 with acute or convalescent COVID-19.

The chain carries TRBV19 and TRBJ2-2; TRBD2 matches at 14 bases. The V gene end was trimmed by 5 bases and the J gene end by 1 base; junction bases not matched to a gene: 3. This CDR3 spans 17 amino acids. The V gene's germline CDR1 is LNHDA and CDR2 SQIVND (reference sequence). CDR3 residues: CASSAGLAGENTGELFF. CDR3 in DNA: TGTGCCAGTAGTGCGGGACTAGCGGGAGAGAACACCGGGGAGCTGTTTTTT.

The chain employs TRBV7-8 and TRBJ2-5; maybe TRBD2 (5 bases). V was cut by 0 bases and J by 2 bases, with 7 bases left in between. The germline gives CDR1 SGHVS, CDR2 FQNEAQ. This CDR3 region has 14 residues. The CDR3 DNA reads as TGTGCCAGCAGCTTAGCGGGAGTACAAGAGACCCAGTACTTC. This sequence encodes CASSLAGVQETQYF.

On this clone: This sample includes further DNA sequences coding for the same CDR3. The rearrangement joins TRBV28 to TRBJ2-7; D may be TRBD2 (5 bases). The CDR3 is 14 amino acids. The germline gives CDR1 MDHEN, CDR2 SYDVKM. V was trimmed by 5 bases and J by 0 bases, leaving 11 bases between them. CDR3 loop: CASSLFGGSYEQYF. The CDR3, as DNA: TGTGCCAGCAGTCTCTTCGGAGGCTCCTACGAGCAGTACTTC.

V and J are TRBV9 and TRBJ2-1; TRBD2 aligns across 12 bases. Germline CDR1 and CDR2: SGDLS and YYNGEE. CDR3 length: 14 amino acids. The J segment lost 9 bases and the V segment lost 3 bases, leaving 4 bases of the junction unmatched. CDR3 DNA sequence: TGTGCCAGCAGCGCTAGCGGGGGGGCGGGTGAGCAGTTCTTC. Translating gives CASSASGGAGEQFF.

The chain employs TRBV6-4 and TRBJ2-3; TRBD2 agrees at 9 bases. Trimming at V came to 4 bases and at J to 6 bases, leaving 11 bases not matched to a gene. CDR3 length: 16 amino acids. Germline V gene lookup returns CDR1 MRHNA and CDR2 SNTAGT. This CDR3 is CASSALRGGGIDTQYF. Here the CDR3 DNA reads TGTGCCAGCAGTGCCCTACGCGGGGGGGGCATCGATACGCAGTATTTT.

The chain is built from TRBV5-1 and TRBJ1-2, with D unresolved. V gave up 0 bases and J gave up 6 bases, with 9 bases separating them. The CDR3 has 13 amino acids. The germline CDR1 and CDR2 sequences are SGHRS and YFSETQ. The CDR3 spells CASSLVATNGYTF. In DNA, the CDR3 is TGCGCCAGCAGCTTGGTGGCAACAAATGGCTACACCTTC.